This TCR beta chain originates from a study of T cells after yellow fever vaccination. Background on the study: Those fractions that held only low numbers of cells were prepared using the SMART-Seq v4 Ultra Low Input RNA kit.

TCRdb independently ran MiXCR on the 5' RACE reads; one entry per CDR3 protein. The sample carries over 110,000 distinct CDR3 sequences, more than 6% recorded once. This CDR3 is built from 13 residues. Germline CDR1 and CDR2: SGHRS and YFSETQ. V shed 4 bases, J shed 6 bases, and the junction held 5 bases outside the gene matches. Study findings and constraints: Repertoires sorted by FACS could include abundant clonotypes that are contaminants from the bulk population.

At least ten counts were recorded for this clonotype. The antigen is not known. Sequences were derived from CD4+ T cells sorted from PBMCs, sampled 5 days after the yellow fever booster vaccination. The chain couples TRBV5-1 to TRBJ2-3, with TRBD2 matching 7 bases. This TCR was sampled from a man aged 30 to 45 who received the YFV17D yellow fever vaccine. CDR3 in DNA: TGCGCCAGCAGCCCTAGCGGTATTGATACGCAGTATTTT. It encodes CASSPSGIDTQYF. Supplemented by reference TRBV5-1 and TRBJ2-3, the full variable domain reads KAGVTQTPRYLIKTRGQQVTLSCSPISGHRSVSWYQQTPGQGLQFLFEYFSETQRNKGNFPGRFSGRQFSNSRSEMNVSTLELGDSALYLCASSPSGIDTQYFGPGTRLTVL.